The TCR beta chain described here comes from a study of blood T cells in healthy people across ages. General study results and limits: Considered underestimates were the diversity estimates obtained from one million T cells.

As to this clonotype: Its antigen remains unidentified.

Germline CDR1 SGHRS, CDR2 YFSETQ. The CDR3 has 15 residues. V was shortened by 2 bases and J by 4 bases, with 13 bases between the two germline ends. Through a sample-barcoded 5' primer and a J-beta primer mix, a second PCR was run for about 7 to 12 cycles. TCRdb called the 5' RACE reads again in MiXCR, with one record for every CDR3 protein. The sample lists around 1,700,000 distinct CDR3 sequences; roughly 27% were seen once. The extraction recovered at least 5 micrograms of total RNA per sample. Sequenced material: blood. This sequence was found in a woman aged 25 to 45 in good health. This chain links TRBV5-1 with TRBJ2-1; TRBD1 is a possible D gene (7 bases). In DNA form, the CDR3 reads TGCGCCAGCAGCTTTTGGCAGGGGGGTTACAATGAGCAGTTCTTC. Its translation: CASSFWQGGYNEQFF.